Below, 10 T cell receptor beta chains from the same sample are listed, as sequenced in a study of blood T cell repertoires in COVID-19. Sequencing used immunoSEQ multiplex PCR; TCRdb keeps in-frame clones, though not all of them. Of about 170,000 clones in the sample, 70% to 85% are singletons; the top ten hold around 20%. Material for sequencing was PBMCs or T cells enriched from blood (not recorded which). These receptors came from a woman aged 70-85 years in a cohort exposed to, infected with or recovered from COVID-19 (not recorded which).

This clone appeared a few times. The CDR3 sequence is CALTSGVGGNQPQHF. As DNA, the CDR3 is TGTGCCCTGACGAGCGGGGTGGGGGGCAATCAGCCCCAGCATTTT. The genes are TRBV6-5 and TRBJ1-5; the D gene is possibly TRBD1 (5 bases). V lost 11 bases, J lost 2 bases, and 19 bases lay in between. Germline V gene sequence: CDR1 MNHEY, CDR2 SVGAGI. The CDR3 has 15 amino acids.

J is TRBJ1-6 and V is TRBV14, with D perhaps TRBD1 (5 bases). CDR1 SGHDN and CDR2 FVKESK come from the germline V gene. Trimming took 2 bases from V and 8 from J, leaving 16 bases between them. CDR3 length: 16 residues. CDR3 loop: CASSQSEGLAYSPLHF. CDR3 nucleotide sequence: TGTGCCAGCAGCCAAAGTGAGGGACTGGCCTATTCACCCCTCCACTTT.

The chain combines TRBV6-6 with TRBJ2-5; 7 nucleotides line up with TRBD1. V gave up 9 bases and J gave up 3 bases; unmatched junction bases: 13. Germline CDR1 reads MNHNY; CDR2 reads SVGAGI (reference sequence). CDR3 length equals 15 residues. CDR3 loop: CARSPNSDREETQYF. DNA for the CDR3: TGTGCCAGAAGTCCTAACAGCGACAGGGAAGAGACCCAGTACTTC.

This chain uses TRBV6-6 with TRBJ1-5, with D hard to call. V lost 10 bases and J 4 bases, leaving 11 bases between the germline ends. Germline CDR1 is MNHNY and CDR2 is SVGAGI (reference sequence). The CDR3 sequence is 12 residues long. CDR3 in DNA: TGTGCCACCCGGGAAGGAAATCAGCCCCAGCATTTT. Its protein product is CATREGNQPQHF.

This chain connects TRBV11-3 to TRBJ2-1; D is unclear. The V gene lost 2 bases and the J gene lost 10 bases, with 12 bases spanning the gap. CDR1 is SGHNT, CDR2 YENEEA, per germline. The CDR3 runs 13 residues. The CDR3 loop reads CASSLTPRGEQFF. DNA of the CDR3: TGTGCCAGCAGCTTAACCCCCCGAGGAGAGCAGTTCTTC.

The chain combines TRBV19 with TRBJ1-2; weak D call: TRBD1 (5 bases). From germline, CDR1 is LNHDA and CDR2 SQIVND (reference sequence). There are 16 residues in the CDR3. V was trimmed by 0 bases and J by 0 bases, leaving 11 bases between them. Here the CDR3 reads CASSIDTGHANYGYTF. As DNA, the CDR3 is TGTGCCAGTAGTATAGACACAGGCCATGCTAACTATGGCTACACCTTC.

The chain uses TRBV6-5 and TRBJ2-7; 12 bases align to TRBD2. This CDR3 has 15 amino acids. V was pared by 4 bases and J by 5 bases, with 6 bases of the junction left unmatched. Germline V gives CDR1 MNHEY, CDR2 SVGAGI. The CDR3 nucleotides read TGTGCCAGCAGTTCGCGGACTAGCGGGAACCACGAGCAGTACTTC. Protein: CASSSRTSGNHEQYF.

The chain is built from TRBV30 and TRBJ1-6; D might be TRBD1 (6 bases). The CDR3 covers 13 residues. The V end lost 2 bases, the J end lost 15 bases, and 17 bases lay between the germline ends. Germline CDR1 and CDR2: GTSNPN and SVGIG (reference sequence). The CDR3: CAWSRNQGLLLHF. The CDR3 nucleotides read TGTGCCTGGAGTAGAAACCAGGGGTTGCTCCTCCACTTT.

The chain carries TRBV7-2 and TRBJ2-1, with D maybe TRBD2 (5 bases). In germline, CDR1 is SGHTA, CDR2 FQGNSA. Trimming took 5 bases from V and 10 from J, leaving 15 bases between them. CDR3 length equals 13 residues. The CDR3 is CASSQSPWEEQFF. In nucleotides, the CDR3 is TGTGCCAGCAGCCAAAGCCCCTGGGAGGAGCAGTTCTTC. The full variable domain, completed using reference TRBV7-2 and TRBJ2-1, is GAGVSQSPSNKVTEKGKDVELRCDPISGHTALYWYRQSLGQGLEFLIYFQGNSAPDKSGLPSDRFSAERTGGSVSTLTIQRTQQEDSAVYLCASSQSPWEEQFFGPGTRLTVL.

This rearrangement joins TRBV1 to TRBJ2-3; no check of the table's D call, TRBD1, against the DNA was made. TRBV1 is a recognized pseudogene. The length of the CDR3 is 17 residues. This chain's CDR3 is CTSSQLRQVTSTDTQYF. In DNA, the CDR3 is TGCACCAGCAGCCAACTTAGACAGGTAACTAGCACAGATACGCAGTATTTT.